This T cell receptor (beta chain) comes out of a study of regulatory T cells in long-lasting Graves disease. Both iRepertoire HTBI primers and Arm-PCR of CDR3 regions were used to build the TCR beta libraries. Source study methods: Samples revealed approximately 60 TRBV and approximately 15 TRBJ segments. One entry per CDR3 protein, called by TCRdb with MiXCR from the multiplex PCR reads. V and J calls and clone size were set by TCRdb, not the authors. The table records about 470,000 distinct CDR3 sequences, about 22% of them present only once. Ten or more counts support this clonotype. Germline V gives CDR1 SGHVS, CDR2 FQNEAQ. The CDR3 loop spans 14 amino acids. V was pared by 7 bases and J by 5 bases, with 18 bases between. Regarding time point: persistent/refractory GD, antithyroid drugs over 5 years with positive TRAb. Construction of the TCR library relied on RNA isolated from PBMCs. Doctors identified Graves' disease using the American Thyroid Association guidelines. The source of the patients was an endocrinology department in Xi'an, China.

Sequenced here: peripheral blood mononuclear cells (PBMCs), sampled when the disease was refractory, from a patient treated with antithyroid drugs. This receptor was taken from a female donor with Graves disease. The chain has TRBV7-8 and TRBJ2-7; weak D call: TRBD1 (5 bases). CDR3 coding DNA: TGTGCCAGCACCACATGGGGCCGCCCCGACGAGCAGTACTTC. Translated: CASTTWGRPDEQYF.